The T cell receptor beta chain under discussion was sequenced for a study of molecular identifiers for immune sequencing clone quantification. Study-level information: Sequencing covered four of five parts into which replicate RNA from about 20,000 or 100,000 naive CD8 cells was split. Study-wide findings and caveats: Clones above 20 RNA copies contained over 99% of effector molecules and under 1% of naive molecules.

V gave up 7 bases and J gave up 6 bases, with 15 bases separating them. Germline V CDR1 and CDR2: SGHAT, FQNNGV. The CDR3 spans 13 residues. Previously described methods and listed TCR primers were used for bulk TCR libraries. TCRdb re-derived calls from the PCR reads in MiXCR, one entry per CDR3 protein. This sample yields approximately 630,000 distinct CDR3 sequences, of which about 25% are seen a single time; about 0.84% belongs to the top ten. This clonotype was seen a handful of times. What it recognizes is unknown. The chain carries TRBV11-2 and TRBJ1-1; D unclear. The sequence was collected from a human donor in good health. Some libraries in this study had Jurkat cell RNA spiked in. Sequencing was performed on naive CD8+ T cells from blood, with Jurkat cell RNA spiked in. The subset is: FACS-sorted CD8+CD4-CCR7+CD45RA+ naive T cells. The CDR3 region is CASTFRPTPEAFF. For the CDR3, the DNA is TGTGCCAGCACCTTCCGCCCCACCCCTGAAGCTTTCTTT.